The 20 T cell receptor beta chains given below trace back to one sample, sequenced in a study of cytomegalovirus exposure and HLA in healthy donors. Vbeta (60) and Jbeta (13) primers were used in the PCR. Sequencing was performed with immunoSEQ multiplex PCR; in TCRdb, only in-frame clones are kept and a portion is missing. The table lists fewer than 110,000 clones. Sequencing was carried out using PBMCs. Receptors originate from a middle-aged man in good health and CMV-seronegative.

The rearrangement uses TRBV10-3 and TRBJ1-1; D is unresolved. V shed 7 bases and J shed 7 bases, with 19 bases lying between them. This CDR3 comprises 14 residues. Germline V lookup: CDR1 ENHRY, CDR2 SYGVKD. The CDR3 reads CAITPRPGAGEAFF. The CDR3 region has the DNA TGTGCCATCACTCCAAGGCCTGGTGCGGGTGAAGCTTTCTTT.

V gene TRBV5-1 combines with J gene TRBJ2-7; D call uncertain. Germline CDR1 and CDR2: SGHRS and YFSETQ. The CDR3 contains 14 residues. V lost 3 bases, J lost 1 base, and 11 bases lay in between. The CDR3 region has the DNA TGCGCCAGCAGCTCAGTCAGCAGGTCCTACGAGCAGTACTTC. Protein sequence: CASSSVSRSYEQYF. Drawing the rest from reference TRBV5-1 and TRBJ2-7, the complete variable domain is KAGVTQTPRYLIKTRGQQVTLSCSPISGHRSVSWYQQTPGQGLQFLFEYFSETQRNKGNFPGRFSGRQFSNSRSEMNVSTLELGDSALYLCASSSVSRSYEQYFGPGTRLTVT.

This chain links TRBV19 with TRBJ1-5; D gene unclear. Germline loops: CDR1 LNHDA, CDR2 SQIVND (reference sequence). This CDR3 spans 14 amino acids. Trimming cost V 7 bases and J 3 bases, with 13 bases left between them. The CDR3, as DNA: TGTGCCAGTATAAGTTCGACACCCAATCAGCCCCAGCATTTT. Translation: CASISSTPNQPQHF.

The chain carries TRBV7-9 and TRBJ1-3, with TRBD1 as a possible D gene (5 bases). Trimming removed 5 bases from V and 0 bases from J, with 14 bases in between. Germline V CDR1 and CDR2: SEHNR, FQNEAQ (reference sequence). There are 16 residues in the CDR3. DNA for the CDR3: TGTGCCAGCAGCCCCATACAGGTTATCTCTGGAAACACCATATATTTT. Translation gives CASSPIQVISGNTIYF.

The chain uses TRBV7-2 and TRBJ1-2; TRBD1 agrees at 7 bases. V dropped 5 bases and J dropped 2; count of bases not matched to a gene: 8. Germline CDR1 and CDR2: SGHTA and FQGNSA. The CDR3 runs 15 residues. DNA for the CDR3: TGTGCCAGCAGCGAAGGGACAGCTAGCAACTATGGCTACACCTTC. It is translated as CASSEGTASNYGYTF.

The chain employs TRBV7-8 and TRBJ1-2; no clear D. The length of the CDR3 is 13 residues. V shed 3 bases and J shed 5 bases, with 10 bases lying between them. The germline gives CDR1 SGHVS, CDR2 FQNEAQ. The CDR3 nucleotides are TGTGCCAGCAGCTTCGCAGGAGGGTATGGCTACACCTTC. Its translation: CASSFAGGYGYTF. The full variable domain, with the rest looked up from reference TRBV7-8 and TRBJ1-2, is GAGVSQSPRYKVAKRGQDVALRCDPISGHVSLFWYQQALGQGPEFLTYFQNEAQLDKSGLPSDRFFAERPEGSVSTLKIQRTQQEDSAVYLCASSFAGGYGYTFGSGTRLTVV.

The gene calls are TRBV6-5 and TRBJ2-1, with a weak D call TRBD1 (5 bases). V lost 3 bases and J lost 9, with 15 bases in between. The V gene's germline CDR1 is MNHEY and CDR2 SVGAGI. The length of the CDR3 is 14 residues. The CDR3 nucleotides read TGTGCCAGCAGTTATTGGGGCAGGCAAGCTGAGCAGTTCTTC. As protein: CASSYWGRQAEQFF.

The chain has TRBV7-8 and TRBJ1-4; TRBD1 might be the D (6 bases). CDR1 and CDR2 from the germline V gene are SGHVS and FQNEAQ. V lost 5 bases to trimming and J lost 0 bases, with 10 bases between them. This CDR3 has 15 amino acids. For the CDR3, the DNA is TGTGCCAGCAGCCAAACAGGGACAACTAATGAAAAACTGTTTTTT. As protein: CASSQTGTTNEKLFF.

The chain carries TRBV9 and TRBJ1-1; D is perhaps TRBD1 (5 bases). CDR3 length equals 15 residues. Germline V CDR1 and CDR2: SGDLS, YYNGEE. V lost 0 bases and J 4 bases, leaving 13 bases between the germline ends. CDR3 sequence (DNA): TGTGCCAGCAGCGTAGGGGGCCGTCGTGCCACTGAAGCTTTCTTT. This codes for CASSVGGRRATEAFF.

The rearrangement joins TRBV11-2 to TRBJ2-4; 7 bases are shared with TRBD1. The CDR3 extends over 14 amino acids. V dropped 6 bases and J dropped 1; count of bases not matched to a gene: 3. Germline V lookup: CDR1 SGHAT, CDR2 FQNNGV. CDR3 region: CASRETGAKNIQYF. The CDR3 DNA sequence: TGTGCCAGCAGAGAGACAGGGGCCAAAAACATTCAGTACTTC.

This rearrangement joins TRBV5-6 to TRBJ2-5; D is unclear. The CDR3 is 11 residues long. The germline CDR1 and CDR2 sequences are SGHDT and YYEEEE. The germline V and J ends were trimmed by 4 bases and 2 bases, with 3 bases remaining between them. CDR3 sequence: CASSQQETQYF. In nucleotides, the CDR3 is TGTGCCAGCAGCCAACAAGAGACCCAGTACTTC.

This chain connects TRBV5-4 to TRBJ2-7; TRBD2 matches at 8 bases. CDR3 length equals 15 residues. With 0 bases clipped from V and 5 bases from J, the junction kept 7 bases outside the gene matches. Looked up from germline, CDR1 is SGHNT and CDR2 is YYREEE (reference sequence). CDR3: CASSLESGSLNEQYF. The DNA for the CDR3 is TGTGCCAGCAGCTTGGAAAGCGGGAGTCTAAACGAGCAGTACTTC.

This chain joins TRBV6-1 and TRBJ1-1, with D maybe TRBD1 (6 bases). Germline CDR1 is MNHNS and CDR2 is SASEGT. V was shortened by 2 bases and J by 0 bases, with 16 bases between the two germline ends. This CDR3 comprises 17 residues. CDR3 DNA: TGTGCCAGCAGTGAAATCGGGGGGCGGGGGATGAACACTGAAGCTTTCTTT. Translating gives CASSEIGGRGMNTEAFF.

V gene TRBV6-4 combines with J gene TRBJ2-7, with TRBD1 matching over 7 bases. The CDR3 runs 14 residues. Germline loops: CDR1 MRHNA, CDR2 SNTAGT. The V segment lost 6 bases and the J segment 0 bases; nucleotides outside the gene matches: 5. The CDR3 DNA is TGTGCCAGCAGCAACAGGGGTCGCTCCTACGAGCAGTACTTC. Translation: CASSNRGRSYEQYF.

The rearrangement uses TRBV19 and TRBJ2-5; D unclear. CDR3 length: 16 residues. Germline lookup yields CDR1 LNHDA and CDR2 SQIVND (reference sequence). V lost 4 bases and J 0 bases, leaving 15 bases between the germline ends. The CDR3 region has the DNA TGTGCCAGTAGTACCCGAGTTTCGGAGTACCAAGAGACCCAGTACTTC. Translating gives CASSTRVSEYQETQYF.

This chain links TRBV11-2 with TRBJ2-7; possibly TRBD2 for D (6 bases). Germline lookup yields CDR1 SGHAT and CDR2 FQNNGV. There are 16 residues in the CDR3. Trimming cost V 1 base and J 2 bases, with 15 bases left between them. CDR3 sequence reads: CASSLGTGGVAYEQYF. The CDR3 nucleotides read TGTGCCAGCAGCTTAGGCACGGGCGGGGTGGCCTACGAGCAGTACTTC.

The chain links TRBV5-1 to TRBJ2-3; 11 bases align to TRBD2. Germline V lookup: CDR1 SGHRS, CDR2 YFSETQ. The CDR3 runs to 14 residues. Trimming removed 3 bases from V and 6 bases from J; junction bases left unmatched: 3. CDR3 DNA sequence: TGCGCCAGCAGCTACGGGACTAGCGGCGATACGCAGTATTTT. It yields the protein CASSYGTSGDTQYF.

The rearrangement uses TRBV6-1 and TRBJ2-7, with TRBD1 matching over 10 bases. This CDR3 has 14 amino acids. Germline lookup yields CDR1 MNHNS and CDR2 SASEGT. The junction had 8 bases not matched to a gene; V was cut back by 7 bases and J by 5 bases. The CDR3 DNA is TGTGCCAGCAATAGACAGGGGGCGTTCGACGAGCAGTACTTC. Its translation: CASNRQGAFDEQYF.

The gene calls are TRBV19 and TRBJ2-5; the match to TRBD2 covers 11 bases. The CDR3 runs 15 residues. V trimming: 4 bases; J trimming: 1 base; junction bases outside the gene matches: 2. Germline V lookup: CDR1 LNHDA, CDR2 SQIVND (reference sequence). The CDR3 loop reads CASSRGTSGQETQYF. The CDR3 DNA reads as TGTGCCAGTAGTAGAGGGACTAGCGGCCAAGAGACCCAGTACTTC.

The gene calls are TRBV10-1 and TRBJ2-1, with 8 nucleotides matching TRBD2. The CDR3 sequence is 18 residues long. Germline V gives CDR1 WNHNN, CDR2 SYGVQD (reference sequence). V lost 3 bases and J lost 2; bases outside the gene matches: 12. This chain's CDR3 is CASSENRLAPLAYNEQFF. Here the CDR3 DNA reads TGCGCCAGCAGTGAAAACCGACTAGCGCCCTTAGCCTACAATGAGCAGTTCTTC.